This entry describes one TCR beta chain. The data derive from a study of tumour-infiltrating T cells in Burkitt lymphoma. The germline V gene encodes CDR1 KGHSH and CDR2 LQKENI. The length of the CDR3 is 15 residues. V lost 1 base and J lost 2, with 9 bases in between. Clones were read by immunoSEQ multiplex PCR, and TCRdb kept only the in-frame ones, dropping some. The sample lists 11,000 to 15,000 clones, roughly 74% occurring once. Sequenced material: tumor tissue. This TCR was sampled from a human donor with diffuse large B-cell lymphoma. V is TRBV18 and J is TRBJ2-1, with D perhaps given as TRBD1 or TRBD2 (5 bases each). CDR3 residues: CASSPLGETYNEQFF. CDR3 in DNA: TGTGCCAGCTCACCACTGGGGGAAACCTACAATGAGCAGTTCTTC.